This T cell receptor (beta chain) was found in a study of identical twins. Turning to this clonotype: The antigen is unknown.

Study results and limitations: The abundant beta clonotypes from cord blood had fewer insertions, and memory repertoires had none of this. For out-of-frame alpha sequences shared by twins, low generation probability was in excess.

Germline assignment: CDR1 LGHDT and CDR2 YNNKEL (reference sequence). The CDR3 has 17 amino acids. After removal of 2 bases from V and 3 bases from J, the junction contained 8 bases not matched to a gene. TCRdb re-called the 5' RACE reads through MiXCR, storing one row per CDR3 protein. The sample consists of a few hundred thousand distinct CDR3 sequences, over 8.5% of them appearing once. The sample was also reused in another study, on yellow fever vaccine responses in identical twins.

The V and J genes are TRBV3-1 and TRBJ2-3, with 10 bases aligning to TRBD2. The sample comprised PBMCs. This receptor was obtained from a woman between 18 and 29 years old in good health. CDR3 coding DNA: TGTGCCAGCAGCCAATTATCTAGCGGGAGTTTTACAGATACGCAGTATTTT. As protein: CASSQLSSGSFTDTQYF.